These 2 T cell receptor beta chains were all obtained from the same sample, sequenced in a study of blood T cell repertoires in COVID-19. Produced via immunoSEQ multiplex PCR; TCRdb's table is partial and in-frame only. The repertoire includes under 40,000 clones, around 90% of them detected once, and under 2% sits in the top ten. The specimen was peripheral blood. All receptors derive from a man aged 55-75 years with active COVID-19.

This chain uses TRBV28 with TRBJ2-5; D not resolved. The germline V gene has CDR1 MDHEN and CDR2 SYDVKM. V was clipped by 4 bases and J by 5 bases, with 11 bases between them. The CDR3 runs to 13 residues. CDR3 amino acids: CASSSDPKETQYF. Written as DNA, the CDR3 is TGTGCCAGCAGTTCAGATCCGAAGGAGACCCAGTACTTC.

This CDR3 reads CASSQDSLGQVLEKLFF. CDR3 sequence (DNA): TGTGCCAGCAGCCAAGATTCGCTAGGACAAGTTTTGGAAAAACTGTTTTTT. The genes are TRBV4-2 and TRBJ1-4; tentatively, D is TRBD1 (5 bases). CDR1 is LGHNA and CDR2 is YNFKEQ in the germline V gene. V gave up 0 bases and J gave up 8 bases, with 19 bases separating them. CDR3 length: 17 amino acids.